This TCR beta chain came from a study of blood T cell repertoires in COVID-19. About the study: The origin of the acute and convalescent COVID-19 samples was the United States, Italy and Spain. T cells, B-cell-depleted T cells, or PBMCs provided the cDNA or gDNA that served as material.

The J segment lost 4 bases and the V segment lost 0 bases, leaving 13 bases of the junction unmatched. This CDR3 is 18 amino acids long. Germline assignment: CDR1 LGHNA and CDR2 YSLEER. Sequencing was performed with immunoSEQ multiplex PCR; in TCRdb, only in-frame clones are kept and a portion is missing. Of 140,000 to 150,000 clones listed, 85% to 90% are singletons. The gene calls are TRBV4-3 and TRBJ1-1, with 8 bases aligning to TRBD1. The material sequenced was peripheral blood. This receptor was identified in a woman in her forties or fifties with active or convalescent COVID-19. CDR3: CASSQDRKTGEVATEAFF. DNA for the CDR3: TGCGCCAGCAGCCAAGATCGGAAGACAGGGGAGGTGGCCACTGAAGCTTTCTTT.